This T cell receptor beta chain was captured in a study of glioma-infiltrating T cells after dendritic cell vaccination. The overall study: Treatment, given 2003 to 2012, was autologous tumor lysate-pulsed dendritic cell vaccination.

This clone was seen once. The immunoSEQ assay amplified TCRB CDR3 from up to 2 ug DNA. Profiled with immunoSEQ multiplex PCR; TCRdb holds only in-frame clones, not every one. The sample lists 45,000 to 55,000 clones, 85% seen once, with 10% to 12% in the top ten. The sequenced sample was blood, obtained before dendritic cell vaccination. The receptor comes from a human donor with glioblastoma.

The CDR3 loop is CASSHPMGASGVTDTQYF. The CDR3 DNA reads as TGTGCCAGCAGCCACCCCATGGGGGCTAGCGGGGTCACAGATACGCAGTATTTT. J is TRBJ2-3 and V is TRBV4-2; the match to TRBD2 covers 9 bases. Germline CDR1 and CDR2: LGHNA and YNFKEQ. CDR3 length equals 18 residues. Unmatched junction bases numbered 12, after V lost 3 bases and J lost 2 bases.